Sequencing of this T cell receptor beta chain was carried out in a study of cytomegalovirus exposure and HLA in healthy donors. The J segment lost 7 bases and the V segment lost 2 bases, leaving 7 bases of the junction unmatched. Germline V gene lookup returns CDR1 SEHNR and CDR2 FQNEAQ (reference sequence). The CDR3 loop spans 15 amino acids. Use of 60 Vbeta and 13 Jbeta primers characterized the PCR. Here immunoSEQ multiplex PCR was the method, and the copy in TCRdb shows in-frame clones only, minus some. The table shows 150,000 to 200,000 clones, with about 80% occurring only once. The V and J genes are TRBV7-9 and TRBJ2-1, with 8 bases fitting TRBD1. The sequence derives from a man aged 45-65 years in good health and CMV-seropositive. Material for sequencing was PBMCs. The CDR3 spells CASSLMGTGTNEQFF. The CDR3 DNA reads as TGTGCCAGCAGCTTAATGGGGACAGGTACGAATGAGCAGTTCTTC.